Listed below are T cell receptor beta chains from one sample, sequenced in a study of graft-versus-host responses after intestinal transplantation. The antigens for these receptors are not known. The method was immunoSEQ multiplex PCR; TCRdb's version includes in-frame clones alone and lacks a portion of them. The sample lists fewer than 150,000 clones, 90% to 95% seen once, with roughly 0.15% in the top ten. Sequencing was performed on unstimulated CD4+ T cells sorted from spleen or lymph node cells, taken before intestinal transplant. All receptors come from a human donor who received an intestinal transplant. The CDR3 runs from the conserved cysteine through the conserved F or W. Fields, in order: CDR3 DNA, CDR3 protein, J gene, clone size, D gene, V gene. A D gene is named only where the DNA matches it firmly. Not all rows give a size; the values are once, few, many and, for expanded clones, a class.

cdr3_nt: TGTGCCAGCACCGACCGGGACCGCTTCTCCGGCTACACCTTC
cdr3_aa: CASTDRDRFSGYTF
j_call: TRBJ1-2
clone_size: .
d_call: .
v_call: TRBV6-5

cdr3_nt: TGTGCCAGCAGTGAGTTCGGACAGGGTCGCTCTGGGGCCAACGTCCTGACTTTC
cdr3_aa: CASSEFGQGRSGANVLTF
j_call: TRBJ2-6
clone_size: few
d_call: TRBD1
v_call: TRBV6-1

cdr3_nt: TGTGCCAGCAGCTCAAGGGGGCTGAACGCCGGGGAGCTGTTTTTT
cdr3_aa: CASSSRGLNAGELFF
j_call: TRBJ2-2
clone_size: .
d_call: TRBD1
v_call: TRBV6-5

cdr3_nt: TGTGCCAGCAGCACAGAGGATGAAATCGGGTCCCCGCAGTACTTC
cdr3_aa: CASSTEDEIGSPQYF
j_call: TRBJ2-7
clone_size: .
d_call: .
v_call: TRBV9

cdr3_nt: TGTGCCAGCTCGGGGGGCTCCTACGAGCAGTACTTC
cdr3_aa: CASSGGSYEQYF
j_call: TRBJ2-7
clone_size: once
d_call: TRBD2
v_call: TRBV6-1

cdr3_nt: TGTGCCAGCAGTGCCTCGGGGGGGCGAGTAACGCAGTATTTT
cdr3_aa: CASSASGGRVTQYF
j_call: TRBJ2-3
clone_size: once
d_call: TRBD2
v_call: TRBV6-1

cdr3_nt: TGCGCCAGCAGCGTCCCGACAGGGAACCCAACTGAAGCTTTCTTT
cdr3_aa: CASSVPTGNPTEAFF
j_call: TRBJ1-1
clone_size: once
d_call: TRBD1
v_call: TRBV5-1

cdr3_nt: TGTGCCAGCAGAAGGACAGGTTGGGATGGCTACACCTTC
cdr3_aa: CASRRTGWDGYTF
j_call: TRBJ1-2
clone_size: .
d_call: TRBD1
v_call: TRBV6-5

cdr3_nt: TGCGCCAGCAACAGGGGGCAGGATGAAAAACTGTTTTTT
cdr3_aa: CASNRGQDEKLFF
j_call: TRBJ1-4
clone_size: .
d_call: TRBD1
v_call: TRBV5-1

cdr3_nt: TGTGCCTGGGCGGATGTTGACCGAGTGGGTGAAGCTTTCTTT
cdr3_aa: CAWADVDRVGEAFF
j_call: TRBJ1-1
clone_size: .
d_call: .
v_call: TRBV30

cdr3_nt: TGTGCCAGCTCAAGCCCCGGGCAGTTCTTC
cdr3_aa: CASSSPGQFF
j_call: TRBJ2-1
clone_size: .
d_call: .
v_call: TRBV2

cdr3_nt: TGTGCCAGCAGCTTTGGACAGCTCATAGTACCGTACGAGCAGTACTTC
cdr3_aa: CASSFGQLIVPYEQYF
j_call: TRBJ2-7
clone_size: .
d_call: .
v_call: TRBV11-3

cdr3_nt: TGTGCCAGCAGGTCTGACAGGAGGGGACTCACTGAAGCTTTCTTT
cdr3_aa: CASRSDRRGLTEAFF
j_call: TRBJ1-1
clone_size: few
d_call: .
v_call: TRBV21-1

cdr3_nt: TGTGCCAGCAATGGTCGGGGGCGCACAGATACGCAGTATTTT
cdr3_aa: CASNGRGRTDTQYF
j_call: TRBJ2-3
clone_size: .
d_call: .
v_call: TRBV2

cdr3_nt: TGTGCCAGCTCACCACCGGGCACAGATACGCAGTATTTT
cdr3_aa: CASSPPGTDTQYF
j_call: TRBJ2-3
clone_size: .
d_call: .
v_call: TRBV18

cdr3_nt: TGTGCCAGTAGTATAGGAACTAGCGGGGGGAACACCGGGGAGCTGTTTTTT
cdr3_aa: CASSIGTSGGNTGELFF
j_call: TRBJ2-2
clone_size: .
d_call: TRBD2
v_call: TRBV19

cdr3_nt: TGTGCCAGCTCGCTCCAATCAGGGGGCGCCTCCGGGGAGCTGTTTTTT
cdr3_aa: CASSLQSGGASGELFF
j_call: TRBJ2-2
clone_size: .
d_call: TRBD1
v_call: TRBV18

cdr3_nt: TGTGCCAGCAGTGGGGGGGACAGGCAGTTCTTC
cdr3_aa: CASSGGDRQFF
j_call: TRBJ2-1
clone_size: .
d_call: .
v_call: TRBV2

cdr3_nt: TGTGCCAGCACGTGGGGGTCTGGAAACACCATATATTTT
cdr3_aa: CASTWGSGNTIYF
j_call: TRBJ1-3
clone_size: .
d_call: .
v_call: TRBV28

cdr3_nt: TGTGCCAGCAGCTTAGGGCTAAAGGATCTGAACACTGAAGCTTTCTTT
cdr3_aa: CASSLGLKDLNTEAFF
j_call: TRBJ1-1
clone_size: .
d_call: .
v_call: TRBV5-4

cdr3_nt: TGTGCCAGCGGGGGCCGACCAGACACCGGGGAGCTGTTTTTT
cdr3_aa: CASGGRPDTGELFF
j_call: TRBJ2-2
clone_size: .
d_call: .
v_call: TRBV11-3

cdr3_nt: TGTGCCAGCAGTCTAGAGAGCCCCCCCAGGGAGCTGTTTTTT
cdr3_aa: CASSLESPPRELFF
j_call: TRBJ2-2
clone_size: .
d_call: .
v_call: TRBV2

cdr3_nt: TGTGCCAGCTCACCACAGGAGAGACCTTATAATTCACCCCTCCACTTT
cdr3_aa: CASSPQERPYNSPLHF
j_call: TRBJ1-6
clone_size: .
d_call: .
v_call: TRBV18

cdr3_nt: TGTGCCAGCAGCTTAGGGGGACAGGGTTTCTTCTCCTATGGCTACACCTTC
cdr3_aa: CASSLGGQGFFSYGYTF
j_call: TRBJ1-2
clone_size: .
d_call: TRBD1
v_call: TRBV7-9

cdr3_nt: TGTGCCAGCAGCTTGGCCACAGGGGCTGGCTACACCTTC
cdr3_aa: CASSLATGAGYTF
j_call: TRBJ1-2
clone_size: once
d_call: TRBD1
v_call: TRBV5-6

cdr3_nt: TGTGCCCCGCATCCGAATAGCGGGGGCCAACAAGAGCAGTACTTC
cdr3_aa: CAPHPNSGGQQEQYF
j_call: TRBJ2-7
clone_size: .
d_call: TRBD2
v_call: TRBV6-5

cdr3_nt: TGTGCCAGCAGCATCACGGGGGGTCACACCGGGGAGCTGTTTTTT
cdr3_aa: CASSITGGHTGELFF
j_call: TRBJ2-2
clone_size: .
d_call: TRBD2
v_call: TRBV9

cdr3_nt: TGTGCCAGCTCATCAATGGGGGTGGCGAACACCGGGGAGCTGTTTTTT
cdr3_aa: CASSSMGVANTGELFF
j_call: TRBJ2-2
clone_size: .
d_call: .
v_call: TRBV18

cdr3_nt: TGTGCCAGCAGCTTGGGGGTGACGGGACAGCTATACGAGCAGTACTTC
cdr3_aa: CASSLGVTGQLYEQYF
j_call: TRBJ2-7
clone_size: .
d_call: TRBD1
v_call: TRBV5-6

cdr3_nt: TGTGCCAGCAGTTACAGAAGTAACACTGAAGCTTTCTTT
cdr3_aa: CASSYRSNTEAFF
j_call: TRBJ1-1
clone_size: .
d_call: .
v_call: TRBV6-5

cdr3_nt: TGCGCCAGCAGTGAGTCGAAGCTTCGGGGTCCCGACCCAGATACGCAGTATTTT
cdr3_aa: CASSESKLRGPDPDTQYF
j_call: TRBJ2-3
clone_size: .
d_call: .
v_call: TRBV10-2

cdr3_nt: TGTGCCAGTAGTATGAACCTCGGACAGTACTACGAGCAGTACTTC
cdr3_aa: CASSMNLGQYYEQYF
j_call: TRBJ2-7
clone_size: once
d_call: .
v_call: TRBV19

cdr3_nt: TGTGCCAGCAGCTTAGGACAGGGGTCACCCCTCCACTTT
cdr3_aa: CASSLGQGSPLHF
j_call: TRBJ1-6
clone_size: .
d_call: TRBD1
v_call: TRBV5-5

cdr3_nt: TGTGCCAGCACCCCCGACCGGGACGGAACCTACGAGCAGTACTTC
cdr3_aa: CASTPDRDGTYEQYF
j_call: TRBJ2-7
clone_size: .
d_call: .
v_call: TRBV6-5

cdr3_nt: TGCGCCAGCAGTGAAGGACCCAAAAACATTCAGTACTTC
cdr3_aa: CASSEGPKNIQYF
j_call: TRBJ2-4
clone_size: .
d_call: .
v_call: TRBV10-1

cdr3_nt: TGTGCCAGCACCCGGGTTTCCTATAATTCACCCCTCCACTTT
cdr3_aa: CASTRVSYNSPLHF
j_call: TRBJ1-6
clone_size: .
d_call: .
v_call: TRBV7-9